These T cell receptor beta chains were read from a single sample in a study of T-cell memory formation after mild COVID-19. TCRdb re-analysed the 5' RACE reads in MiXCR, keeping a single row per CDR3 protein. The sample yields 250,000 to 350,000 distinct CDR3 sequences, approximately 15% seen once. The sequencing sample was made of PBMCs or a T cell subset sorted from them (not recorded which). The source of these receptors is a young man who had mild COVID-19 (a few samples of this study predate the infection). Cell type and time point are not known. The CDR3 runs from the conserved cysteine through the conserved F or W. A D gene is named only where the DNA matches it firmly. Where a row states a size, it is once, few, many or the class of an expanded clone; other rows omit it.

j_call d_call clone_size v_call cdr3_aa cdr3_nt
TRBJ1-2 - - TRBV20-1 CSAGHINYGYTF TGCAGTGCTGGACACATTAACTATGGCTACACCTTC
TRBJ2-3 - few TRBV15 CATSGRPLVDTDTQYF TGTGCCACCAGCGGGCGTCCGTTAGTCGACACAGATACGCAGTATTTT
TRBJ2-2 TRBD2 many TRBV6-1 CASSEASGGAGELFF TGTGCCAGCAGTGAAGCTAGCGGGGGGGCCGGGGAGCTGTTTTTT
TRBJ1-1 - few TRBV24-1 CATSDTREGEAFF TGTGCCACCAGTGACACCCGGGAGGGTGAAGCTTTCTTT
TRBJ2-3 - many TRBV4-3 CASKLTGATDTQYF TGCGCCAGCAAACTGACGGGGGCCACAGATACGCAGTATTTT
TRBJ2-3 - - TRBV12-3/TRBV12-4 CASGQALADTQYF TGTGCCAGCGGGCAGGCACTTGCAGATACGCAGTATTTT
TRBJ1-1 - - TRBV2 CASSEFQGLGTEAFF TGTGCCAGCAGTGAATTTCAGGGGCTCGGCACTGAAGCTTTCTTT
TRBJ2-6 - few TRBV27 CASSPLGGFSSGANVLTF TGTGCCAGCAGTCCCCTAGGAGGGTTTAGCTCTGGGGCCAACGTCCTGACTTTC
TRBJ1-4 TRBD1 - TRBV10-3 CAISRQGFEKLFF TGTGCCATCTCGAGACAGGGGTTTGAAAAACTGTTTTTT
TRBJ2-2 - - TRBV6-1 CASNSRGGFNTGELFF TGTGCCAGCAATAGCAGGGGTGGATTCAACACCGGGGAGCTGTTTTTT
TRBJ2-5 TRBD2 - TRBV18 CASSPRGLAGFQETQYF TGTGCCAGCTCACCACGGGGTCTAGCGGGCTTTCAAGAGACCCAGTACTTC
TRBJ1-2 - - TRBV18 CASSPPGVHGYTF TGTGCCAGCTCACCACCGGGGGTCCATGGCTACACCTTC
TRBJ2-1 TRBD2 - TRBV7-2 CASSLVRNLRGGIHEQFF TGTGCCAGCAGCTTAGTGCGGAATCTTCGGGGGGGCATCCATGAGCAGTTCTTC
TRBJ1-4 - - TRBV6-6 CASSYPSGGNNEKLIF TGTGCCAGCAGTTACCCTTCGGGGGGGAATAATGAAAAACTGATTTTT
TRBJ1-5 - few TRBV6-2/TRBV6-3 CASTRNDQPQHF TGTGCCAGCACTAGAAACGATCAGCCCCAGCATTTT
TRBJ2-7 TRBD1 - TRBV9 CASSVTGTGSAEQYF TGTGCCAGCAGCGTCACCGGGACAGGGAGTGCCGAGCAGTACTTC
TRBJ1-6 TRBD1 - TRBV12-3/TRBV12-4 CASSGQGANYNSPLHF TGTGCCAGCAGCGGACAGGGGGCGAATTATAATTCACCCCTCCACTTT
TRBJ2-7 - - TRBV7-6 CASSLAYGPTYEQYF TGTGCCAGCAGCTTAGCGTACGGGCCAACCTACGAGCAGTACTTC
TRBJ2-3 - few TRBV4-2 CASSPRVEIDTQYF TGTGCCAGCAGCCCGCGGGTAGAAATAGATACGCAGTATTTT
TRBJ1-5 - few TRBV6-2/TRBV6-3 CASSYPGINQPQHF TGTGCCAGCAGTTACCCAGGCATCAATCAGCCCCAGCATTTT
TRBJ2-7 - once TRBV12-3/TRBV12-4 CASSYGIREQYF TGTGCCAGCAGTTATGGGATTCGCGAGCAGTACTTC
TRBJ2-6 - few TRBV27 CASRPKGTGANVLTF TGTGCCAGCAGGCCCAAGGGAACTGGGGCCAACGTCCTGACTTTC
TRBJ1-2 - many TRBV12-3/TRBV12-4 CASSRQDRWSTF TGTGCCAGCAGTCGACAGGACCGCTGGAGCACCTTC
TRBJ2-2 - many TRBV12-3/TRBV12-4 CASSFLQTGELFF TGTGCCAGCAGTTTTCTCCAGACCGGGGAGCTGTTTTTT
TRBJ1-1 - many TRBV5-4 CASSLDKNTEAFF TGTGCCAGCAGCTTAGACAAGAACACTGAAGCTTTCTTT
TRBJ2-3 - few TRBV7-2 CASSLATTQYF TGTGCCAGCAGCTTAGCAACCACGCAGTATTTT
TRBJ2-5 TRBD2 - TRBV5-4 CASYRGTSRETQYF TGTGCCAGCTATAGGGGGACTAGCCGCGAGACCCAGTACTTC
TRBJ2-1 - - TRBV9 CASSSRHGTRGRDEQFF TGTGCCAGCAGCTCCAGACATGGGACCAGGGGCAGGGATGAGCAGTTCTTC
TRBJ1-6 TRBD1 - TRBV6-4 CASSDGTGGSPLHF TGTGCCAGCAGTGACGGGACAGGGGGTTCACCCCTCCACTTT
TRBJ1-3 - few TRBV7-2 CASSLARDLNTIYF TGTGCCAGCAGCTTAGCCAGGGATCTAAACACCATATATTTT
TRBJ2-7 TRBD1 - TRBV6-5 CASSSRDRGNYEQYF TGTGCCAGCAGTTCCCGGGACAGGGGGAACTACGAGCAGTACTTC
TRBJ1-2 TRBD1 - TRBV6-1 CASSDYGQGGDGYTF TGTGCCAGCAGTGACTATGGACAGGGAGGCGATGGCTACACCTTC
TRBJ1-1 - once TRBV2 CASGSDNTEAFF TGTGCCAGCGGGTCGGATAACACTGAAGCTTTCTTT
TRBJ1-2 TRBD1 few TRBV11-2 CASSFGQGNSGYTF TGTGCCAGCAGCTTCGGACAGGGGAATAGTGGCTACACCTTC
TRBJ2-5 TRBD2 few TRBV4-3 CASSQGGEETQYF TGCGCCAGCAGCCAGGGAGGGGAAGAGACCCAGTACTTC
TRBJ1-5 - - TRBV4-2 CASSQAGRLDQPQHF TGTGCCAGCAGCCAAGCGGGGAGGTTGGATCAGCCCCAGCATTTT
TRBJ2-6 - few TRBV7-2 CASSLAGPSGANVLTF TGTGCCAGCAGCTTAGCCGGGCCCTCTGGGGCCAACGTCCTGACTTTC
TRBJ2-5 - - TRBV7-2 CASSLATQETQYF TGTGCCAGCAGCCTGGCCACCCAAGAGACCCAGTACTTC
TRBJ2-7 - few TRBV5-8 CASSLVAATKQYF TGTGCCAGCAGCTTGGTGGCAGCTACGAAGCAGTACTTC
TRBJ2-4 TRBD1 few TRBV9 CASSVGGTGTIQYF TGTGCCAGCAGCGTAGGGGGGACAGGGACAATTCAGTACTTC
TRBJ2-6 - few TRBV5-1 CASSLAVFLSGANVLTF TGCGCCAGCAGCTTGGCGGTGTTTCTCTCTGGGGCCAACGTCCTGACTTTC
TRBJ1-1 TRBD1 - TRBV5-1 CASSPDRGFTNTEAFF TGCGCCAGCAGCCCGGACAGGGGATTCACGAACACTGAAGCTTTCTTT
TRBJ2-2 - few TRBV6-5 CASSPRGPPNTGELFF TGTGCCAGCAGTCCCCGAGGTCCTCCGAACACCGGGGAGCTGTTTTTT
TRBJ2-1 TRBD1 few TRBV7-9 CASRPPGGKVGFDEQFF TGTGCCAGCAGGCCTCCAGGGGGTAAGGTCGGTTTCGATGAGCAGTTCTTC
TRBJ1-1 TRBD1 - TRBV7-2 CASKPGQTNTEAFF TGTGCCAGCAAACCGGGACAGACGAACACTGAAGCTTTCTTT
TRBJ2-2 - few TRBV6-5 CASNNNRNTGELFF TGTGCCAGCAATAACAACAGGAACACCGGGGAGCTGTTTTTT
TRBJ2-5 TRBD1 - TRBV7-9 CASSSGTGGFEETQYF TGTGCCAGCAGCTCCGGGACAGGGGGCTTCGAAGAGACCCAGTACTTC
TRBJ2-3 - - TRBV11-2 CASSLSRGGPSTDTQYF TGTGCCAGCAGCTTATCTCGTGGGGGCCCTAGCACAGATACGCAGTATTTT
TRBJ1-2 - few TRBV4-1 CASSPQRTAPSYGYTF TGCGCCAGCAGCCCCCAAAGGACAGCCCCTAGCTATGGCTACACCTTC